Each of the 8 T cell receptor beta chains below was sequenced from the same sample in a study of CD8 T cells in ankylosing spondylitis. TCRdb passed the 5' RACE reads through MiXCR, listing each CDR3 protein once. This sample has around 7,000 distinct CDR3 sequences, with approximately 2.7% found just once. The sample was blood, either unsorted or a sorted T cell fraction (not recorded which). The receptors shown here come from a female donor with ankylosing spondylitis or in good health (not recorded which).

Ten or more counts support this clonotype. Here the CDR3 DNA reads TGTGCCAGCAGCGTAGGACGGGTAAATGAAGATACGCAGTATTTT. It is translated as CASSVGRVNEDTQYF. The chain is built from TRBV9 and TRBJ2-3; D is undetermined. Germline CDR1 and CDR2: SGDLS and YYNGEE. This CDR3 has 15 amino acids. V was pared by 0 bases and J by 5 bases, with 13 bases between.

This clonotype has only a few counts. The gene calls are TRBV3-1 and TRBJ2-1; TRBD2 matches at 8 bases. V shed 0 bases, J shed 6 bases, and the junction held 7 bases outside the gene matches. Germline assignment: CDR1 LGHDT and CDR2 YNNKEL (reference sequence). This CDR3 has 16 residues. CDR3 region: CASSQDMAGGGNEQFF. In nucleotides, the CDR3 is TGTGCCAGCAGCCAAGACATGGCGGGAGGTGGCAATGAGCAGTTCTTC.

Ten or more counts support this clonotype. The rearrangement uses TRBV9 and TRBJ2-5; 11 bases fit TRBD2. Germline assignment: CDR1 SGDLS and CDR2 YYNGEE. The CDR3 length is 14 residues. J lost 5 bases, V lost 3 bases, and 3 bases had no gene match. CDR3 amino acids: CASSEGLAVETQYF. The CDR3 region has the DNA TGTGCCAGCAGCGAGGGACTAGCGGTGGAGACCCAGTACTTC.

This clonotype was seen at least ten times. The genes are TRBV9 and TRBJ2-5; D possibly corresponds to TRBD1 (6 bases). The germline V gene has CDR1 SGDLS and CDR2 YYNGEE. The V gene lost 3 bases and the J gene lost 5 bases, with 17 bases spanning the gap. The CDR3 length is 15 residues. This CDR3 is CASSGRDTASETQYF. CDR3 DNA sequence: TGTGCCAGCAGCGGAAGGGACACCGCCAGCGAGACCCAGTACTTC.

In its sample, this clonotype was seen many times. The rearrangement joins TRBV9 to TRBJ2-5; the D gene is possibly TRBD1 (6 bases). V lost 3 bases and J 1 base, leaving 25 bases between the germline ends. The CDR3 consists of 19 residues. Germline loops: CDR1 SGDLS, CDR2 YYNGEE. Here the CDR3 DNA reads TGTGCCAGCAGCGGAAACGGGACAAGCCACCGGGGTCCCCAAGAGACCCAGTACTTC. This gives the protein CASSGNGTSHRGPQETQYF.

This clonotype was found many times. The chain couples TRBV9 to TRBJ1-2, with D unresolved. V shed 3 bases and J shed 3 bases, with 15 bases lying between them. Germline CDR1 is SGDLS and CDR2 is YYNGEE. The CDR3 runs 15 residues. The chain's CDR3 is CASSGEDGEDYGYTF. CDR3 sequence (DNA): TGTGCCAGCAGCGGAGAGGACGGAGAGGACTATGGCTACACCTTC.

This clonotype has a count of ten or more. The CDR3 DNA reads TGTGCCAGCAAAGGGACAGGGGGATCCGGGGAGCTGTTTTTT. Its protein is CASKGTGGSGELFF. This chain joins TRBV9 and TRBJ2-2; 11 bases fit TRBD1. The V gene's germline CDR1 is SGDLS and CDR2 YYNGEE. With V trimmed by 6 bases and J by 6 bases, 4 bases remained unmatched. This CDR3 spans 14 amino acids.

This clonotype was detected ten times or more. The chain has TRBV9 and TRBJ1-1; D ambiguous. Germline loops: CDR1 SGDLS, CDR2 YYNGEE. With 3 bases removed from V and 1 base from J, the gap between germline ends came to 4 bases. The CDR3 spans 12 residues. The CDR3 region is CASSAENTEAFF. CDR3 nucleotide sequence: TGTGCCAGCAGCGCAGAGAACACTGAAGCTTTCTTT.